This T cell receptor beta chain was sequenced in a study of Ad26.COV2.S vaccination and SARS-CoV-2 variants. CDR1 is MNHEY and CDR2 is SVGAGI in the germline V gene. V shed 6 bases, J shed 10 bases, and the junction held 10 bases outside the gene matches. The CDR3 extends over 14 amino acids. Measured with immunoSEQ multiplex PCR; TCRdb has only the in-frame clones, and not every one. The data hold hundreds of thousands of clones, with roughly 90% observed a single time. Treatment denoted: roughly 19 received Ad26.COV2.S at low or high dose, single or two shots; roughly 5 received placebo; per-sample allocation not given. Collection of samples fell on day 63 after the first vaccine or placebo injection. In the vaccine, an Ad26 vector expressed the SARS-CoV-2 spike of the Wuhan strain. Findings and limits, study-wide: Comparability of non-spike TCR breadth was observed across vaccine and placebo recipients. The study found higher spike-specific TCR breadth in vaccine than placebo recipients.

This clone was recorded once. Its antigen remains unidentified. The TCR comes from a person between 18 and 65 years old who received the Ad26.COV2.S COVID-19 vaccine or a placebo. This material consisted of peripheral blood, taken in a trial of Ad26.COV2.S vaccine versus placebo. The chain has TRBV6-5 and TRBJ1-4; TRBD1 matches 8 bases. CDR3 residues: CASRPQGVVGKLFF. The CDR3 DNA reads TGTGCCAGCAGGCCACAGGGGGTAGTCGGAAAACTGTTTTTT.